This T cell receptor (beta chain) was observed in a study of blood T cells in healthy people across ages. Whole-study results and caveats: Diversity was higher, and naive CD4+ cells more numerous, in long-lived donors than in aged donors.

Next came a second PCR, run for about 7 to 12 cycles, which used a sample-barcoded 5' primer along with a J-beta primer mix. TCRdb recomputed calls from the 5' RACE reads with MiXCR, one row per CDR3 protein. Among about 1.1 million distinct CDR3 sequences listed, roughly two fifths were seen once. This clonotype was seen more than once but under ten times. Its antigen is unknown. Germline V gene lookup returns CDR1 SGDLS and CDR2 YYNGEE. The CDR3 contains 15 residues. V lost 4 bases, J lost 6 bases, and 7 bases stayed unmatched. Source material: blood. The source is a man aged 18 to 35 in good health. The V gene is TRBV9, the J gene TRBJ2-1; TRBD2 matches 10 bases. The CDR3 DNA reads TGTGCCAGCAGCATTAGCGGGGGGAGGCCCAATGAGCAGTTCTTC. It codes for CASSISGGRPNEQFF.